These T cell receptor beta chains were read from a single sample in a study of blood T cell repertoires in COVID-19. Sequencing used immunoSEQ multiplex PCR; TCRdb keeps in-frame clones, though not all of them. This sample has fewer than 450,000 clones, with more than 70% found just once. Material for sequencing was peripheral blood. Receptor source: a woman aged 50 to 60 with COVID-19, enrolled during active disease. The CDR3 runs from the conserved cysteine through the conserved F or W. The D gene is left open where the match is weak. The size field is filled for only some rows; it gives once, few, many or a size class.

v_call,j_call,clone_size,d_call,cdr3_nt,cdr3_aa
TRBV19,TRBJ2-7,.,.,TGTGCCAGTAGTATTGACAGGTCCTACGAGCAGTACTTC,CASSIDRSYEQYF
TRBV24-1,TRBJ2-2,few,TRBD2,TGTGCCACCAGTGATTTGCTAGCGGGGCCGACTGGGGAGCTGTTTTTT,CATSDLLAGPTGELFF
TRBV11-2,TRBJ1-2,.,TRBD1,TGTGCCAGCAGCCTAGGACAGGGGGACTATGGCTACACCTTC,CASSLGQGDYGYTF
TRBV15,TRBJ1-1,.,.,TGTGCCACCAGCTCTGCAACACGGAACACTGAAGCTTTCTTT,CATSSATRNTEAFF
TRBV3-1/TRBV3-2,TRBJ2-3,.,.,TGTGCCACCTCTAAAACGCTCACGGGGACAGATACGCAGTATTTT,CATSKTLTGTDTQYF
TRBV9,TRBJ1-3,.,.,TGTGCCAGCAGCTCTCCCCCTAGGGGTATCTCTGGAAACACCATATATTTT,CASSSPPRGISGNTIYF
TRBV7-2,TRBJ2-3,.,TRBD2,TGTGCCAGCAGCTTAGAACTAGCGGTAGGAGGGGATACGCAGTATTTT,CASSLELAVGGDTQYF
TRBV7-3,TRBJ1-1,.,TRBD1,TGTGCCAGCAGCCGATTAACAGGGGAGAACACTGAAGCTTTCTTT,CASSRLTGENTEAFF
TRBV27,TRBJ2-7,.,TRBD1,TGTGCCAGCAGACGGTGGACAGGGGGGGACGAGCAGTACTTC,CASRRWTGGDEQYF
TRBV4-1,TRBJ1-1,.,.,TGCGCCAGCCTCAGCGTGAACACTGAAGCTTTCTTT,CASLSVNTEAFF
TRBV10-3,TRBJ1-2,.,.,TGTGCCATCAGACAAAGCGCCGGGTCTTACGCGGGAGGCTACACCTTC,CAIRQSAGSYAGGYTF
TRBV5-1,TRBJ1-6,.,.,TGCGCCAGCAGCTACCGACCCGGCGGGAATTCACCCCTCCACTTT,CASSYRPGGNSPLHF
TRBV6-5,TRBJ2-7,.,.,TGTGCCAGCAGTTACGCGCAGGGATTCTACGAGCAGTACTTC,CASSYAQGFYEQYF
TRBV15,TRBJ1-1,.,TRBD1,TGTGCCACCAGCAAGATCGGGACAGGGGAAGCTTTCTTT,CATSKIGTGEAFF
TRBV6-4,TRBJ1-6,once,TRBD1,TGTGCCACGCACTTTATAACAGGGGGCGGAAATTCACCCCTCCACTTT,CATHFITGGGNSPLHF
TRBV3-1/TRBV3-2,TRBJ2-1,.,TRBD2,TGTGCCAGCAGCCAAGCACTAGCGGGGGGGGGTGAGCAGTTCTTC,CASSQALAGGGEQFF
TRBV30,TRBJ2-7,.,.,TGTGCCTGGAGGACCGGGGAGGTCGAGTACTTC,CAWRTGEVEYF
TRBV12-3/TRBV12-4,TRBJ1-2,.,.,TGTGCCAGCAGCCGTGGACAGTACTATGGCTACACCTTC,CASSRGQYYGYTF
TRBV7-9,TRBJ2-7,.,TRBD1,TGTGCCAGCAGCCATACGGGACAGGGGACGAACGAGCAGTACTTC,CASSHTGQGTNEQYF
TRBV30,TRBJ2-5,.,.,TGTGCCTTTCACCGACAGCTCCAAGAGACCCAGTACTTC,CAFHRQLQETQYF
TRBV2,TRBJ1-5,once,.,TGTGCCAGCAGTGAAAACTCCTATAGCAATCAGCCCCAGCATTTT,CASSENSYSNQPQHF
TRBV6-2/TRBV6-3,TRBJ1-1,.,TRBD1,TGTGCCAGCAGCCCTGACAGGGATCGTACTGAAGCTTTCTTT,CASSPDRDRTEAFF